This TCR beta chain was found in a study of blood T cells in healthy people across ages. Primers used in a second PCR of roughly 6 to 12 cycles were a sample-barcoded 5' primer and a J-beta primer mix. Each CDR3 protein is one row after TCRdb ran MiXCR on the 5' RACE reads. The sample carries roughly 500,000 distinct CDR3 sequences, about 25% recorded once. After removal of 1 base from V and 5 bases from J, the junction contained 6 bases not matched to a gene. CDR3 length: 15 residues. The V gene's germline CDR1 is SGHTA and CDR2 FQGNSA. Input material: blood. The gene calls are TRBV7-2 and TRBJ2-3; 7 bases agree with TRBD2. The sequence was obtained from a woman aged 65 to 85 in good health. The CDR3 protein is CASSLVAGLGDTQYF. In nucleotides, the CDR3 is TGTGCCAGCAGCTTAGTAGCGGGCCTGGGAGATACGCAGTATTTT.